Following are 17 T cell receptor beta chains from one sample sequenced in a study of blood T cell repertoires in COVID-19. The table came from immunoSEQ multiplex PCR; TCRdb's copy has only in-frame clones and leaves some out. The repertoire holds around 200,000 clones, with 65% to 85% as singletons. Sequenced material: peripheral blood. These receptor sequences come from a woman aged 80 or over with acute or convalescent COVID-19.

This chain links TRBV11-1 with TRBJ2-3; D is undetermined. The V gene lost 5 bases and the J gene lost 0 bases, with 9 bases spanning the gap. CDR3 length equals 14 residues. Germline CDR1 SGHAT, CDR2 FQDESV (reference sequence). CDR3 sequence reads: CASSLSVSTDTQYF. The CDR3 bases are TGTGCCAGCAGCCTGAGCGTTAGCACAGATACGCAGTATTTT.

The CDR3 reads CASSPRQGTGELFF. In DNA, the CDR3 is TGTGCCAGCAGCCCACGACAGGGCACCGGGGAGCTGTTTTTT. This chain links TRBV9 with TRBJ2-2; 7 bases align to TRBD1. Per the germline V gene, CDR1 is SGDLS and CDR2 is YYNGEE. The CDR3 spans 14 residues. After removal of 4 bases from V and 4 bases from J, the junction contained 4 bases not matched to a gene.

The rearrangement links TRBV19 to TRBJ1-2; D is unclear. The CDR3 has 13 residues. The V end lost 6 bases, the J end lost 0 bases, and 8 bases lay between the germline ends. Germline CDR1 LNHDA, CDR2 SQIVND (reference sequence). In DNA form, the CDR3 reads TGTGCCAGTAGACCAGACACTAACTATGGCTACACCTTC. It translates to CASRPDTNYGYTF.

The V call is TRBV4-2, the J call TRBJ2-7; TRBD1 is a possible D gene (6 bases). The CDR3 is made up of 14 amino acids. Germline V gene lookup returns CDR1 LGHNA and CDR2 YNFKEQ. The germline V and J ends were trimmed by 1 base and 6 bases, with 13 bases remaining between them. The CDR3 loop is CASSQAGMGAEQYF. The CDR3 DNA reads as TGTGCCAGCAGCCAAGCTGGTATGGGGGCCGAGCAGTACTTC.

This chain connects TRBV4-1 to TRBJ1-5, with 10 bases matching TRBD1. This CDR3 region has 18 residues. Trimming cost V 0 bases and J 2 bases; bases outside gene matches: 7. CDR1 MGHRA and CDR2 YSYEKL come from the germline V gene. The CDR3 sequence is CASSQDPTGTGGNQPQHF. The CDR3 DNA reads as TGCGCCAGCAGCCAAGATCCGACCGGGACAGGGGGCAATCAGCCCCAGCATTTT.

The CDR3 nucleotides are TGTGCCAGCAGCCTCAGGACAGGGGCGCGGGAGCAGTACTTC. Protein: CASSLRTGAREQYF. The chain carries TRBV5-6 and TRBJ2-7, with 9 bases matching TRBD1. CDR3 length equals 14 residues. V lost 4 bases, J lost 7 bases, and 9 bases stayed unmatched. CDR1 and CDR2 from the germline V gene are SGHDT and YYEEEE.

The gene calls are TRBV19 and TRBJ1-5; D remains unclear. V was cut by 7 bases and J by 6 bases, with 19 bases left in between. Germline CDR1 and CDR2: LNHDA and SQIVND (reference sequence). This CDR3 is 15 amino acids long. In DNA, the CDR3 is TGTGCCAGTACCGCGGGCGAGGGCTGGGTTCAGCCCCAGCATTTT. Protein product: CASTAGEGWVQPQHF.

The genes are TRBV9 and TRBJ2-4; perhaps TRBD2 as D (5 bases). Germline values: CDR1 SGDLS, CDR2 YYNGEE. V lost 4 bases, J lost 0 bases, and 11 bases lay in between. The CDR3 is 15 residues long. The CDR3 region is CASSPEAGAKNIQYF. DNA for the CDR3: TGTGCCAGCAGCCCAGAGGCGGGAGCCAAAAACATTCAGTACTTC.

This chain links TRBV6-1 with TRBJ2-7; D is uncertain. CDR3 length: 14 residues. Germline CDR1 is MNHNS and CDR2 is SASEGT. The V and J ends lost 0 bases and 10 bases respectively, with 16 bases between them. CDR3 bases: TGTGCCAGCAGTGAAGCAGACTTCGCGAGACTCCAGTACTTC. Encoded protein: CASSEADFARLQYF.

This chain connects TRBV30 to TRBJ1-6; the D gene is possibly TRBD1 (5 bases). Per the germline V gene, CDR1 is GTSNPN and CDR2 is SVGIG (reference sequence). This CDR3 is 15 amino acids long. V was cut by 4 bases and J by 2 bases, with 12 bases left in between. The CDR3 bases are TGTGCCTGGAACGGGGAGGGACCCTATAATTCACCCCTCCACTTT. Translating gives CAWNGEGPYNSPLHF. Variable domain in full (rest from reference TRBV30 and TRBJ1-6): SQTIHQWPATLVQPVGSPLSLECTVEGTSNPNLYWYRQAAGRGLQLLFYSVGIGQISSEVPQNLSASRPQDRQFILSSKKLLLSDSGFYLCAWNGEGPYNSPLHFGNGTRLTVT.

V usage is TRBV5-6 and J usage is TRBJ2-2; a weak D match, TRBD1 (6 bases). The CDR3 totals 15 residues. Germline V gene lookup returns CDR1 SGHDT and CDR2 YYEEEE. Between the trimmed V and J ends, which lost 1 base and 0 bases, there was a span of 7 bases. The CDR3 nucleotides read TGTGCCAGCAGCTTGTGGGGGCCGAACACCGGGGAGCTGTTTTTT. Translation: CASSLWGPNTGELFF.

The chain recombines TRBV5-1 with TRBJ2-7; a possible D gene is TRBD2 (6 bases). CDR1 SGHRS and CDR2 YFSETQ come from the germline V gene. The CDR3 totals 14 residues. V was pared by 7 bases and J by 6 bases, with 20 bases between. The CDR3, as DNA: TGCGCCAGCTCCCCGGTATCGGCGGGAAGCGAGCAGTACTTC. Its translation is CASSPVSAGSEQYF.

The DNA for the CDR3 is TGTGCCAGCAGCACAACCGGGACTTCCTACAATGAGCAGTTCTTC. It yields the protein CASSTTGTSYNEQFF. The chain employs TRBV5-4 and TRBJ2-1, with D tentatively TRBD2 (6 bases). Germline V gives CDR1 SGHNT, CDR2 YYREEE (reference sequence). This CDR3 region has 15 residues. Trimming left V 4 bases short and J 1 base short, with 12 bases between.

The gene calls are TRBV7-2 and TRBJ2-1, with TRBD2 identical over 9 bases. The trim removed 5 bases at V and 0 bases at J, leaving 2 bases unmatched. The CDR3 runs 15 residues. Germline CDR1 and CDR2: SGHTA and FQGNSA. The CDR3 region has the DNA TGTGCCAGCAGCCCGCGGGGGGGCTCCTACAATGAGCAGTTCTTC. Residues: CASSPRGGSYNEQFF.

The V and J genes are TRBV10-1 and TRBJ2-1; TRBD2 matches at 9 bases. The CDR3 covers 14 residues. The trim removed 6 bases at V and 7 bases at J, leaving 7 bases unmatched. Germline loops: CDR1 WNHNN, CDR2 SYGVQD (reference sequence). CDR3 sequence: CASSTGTSMNEQFF. The CDR3 DNA follows: TGCGCCAGCAGCACCGGGACTAGCATGAATGAGCAGTTCTTC.

V gene TRBV6-6 combines with J gene TRBJ1-4, with 10 bases aligning to TRBD1. Germline CDR1 and CDR2: MNHNY and SVGAGI (reference sequence). This CDR3 has 16 amino acids. J was trimmed by 5 bases and V by 5 bases; bases with no gene match: 8. The CDR3, as DNA: TGTGCCAGCAGTCGCGGACAGGGGGGGACGAATGAAAAACTGTTTTTT. Its translation: CASSRGQGGTNEKLFF.

The V call is TRBV6-2 or TRBV6-3, the J call TRBJ2-2; D is ambiguous. Per germline, CDR1 MNHEY and CDR2 SVGEGT. This CDR3 has 16 residues. Trimming removed 5 bases at V and 0 bases at J, with 13 bases between. For the CDR3, the DNA is TGTGCCAGCAGTCCGTTAACGGCGGCGAACACCGGGGAGCTGTTTTTT. Translation gives CASSPLTAANTGELFF.